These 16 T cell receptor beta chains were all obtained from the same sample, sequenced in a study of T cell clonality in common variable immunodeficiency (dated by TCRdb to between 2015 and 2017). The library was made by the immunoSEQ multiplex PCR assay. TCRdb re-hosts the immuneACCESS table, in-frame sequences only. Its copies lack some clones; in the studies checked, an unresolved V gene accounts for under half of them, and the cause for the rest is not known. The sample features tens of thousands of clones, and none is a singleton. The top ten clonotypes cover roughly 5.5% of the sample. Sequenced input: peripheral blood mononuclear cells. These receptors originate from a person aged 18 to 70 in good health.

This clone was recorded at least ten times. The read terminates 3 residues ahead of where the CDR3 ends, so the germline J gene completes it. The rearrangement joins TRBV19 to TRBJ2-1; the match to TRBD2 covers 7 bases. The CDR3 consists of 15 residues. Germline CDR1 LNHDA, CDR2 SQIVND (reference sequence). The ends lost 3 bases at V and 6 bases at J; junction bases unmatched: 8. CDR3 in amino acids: CASSMFAGARNEQFF. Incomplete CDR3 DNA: TGTGCCAGTAGTATGTTTGCGGGAGCCCGCAATGAG.

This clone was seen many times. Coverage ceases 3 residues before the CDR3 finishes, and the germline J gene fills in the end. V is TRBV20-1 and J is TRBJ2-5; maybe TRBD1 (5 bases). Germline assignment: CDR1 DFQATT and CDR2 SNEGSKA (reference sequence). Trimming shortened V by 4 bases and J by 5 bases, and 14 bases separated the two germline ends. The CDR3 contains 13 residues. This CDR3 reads CSATDSVVETQYF. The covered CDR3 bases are TGCAGTGCTACTGACAGCGTTGTGGAGACC.

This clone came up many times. CDR3 protein: CASSPTGDGTDTQYF. Incomplete CDR3 DNA: TGTGCCAGCAGCCCAACAGGGGACGGCACAGATACG. The chain has TRBV7-3 and TRBJ2-3; 7 bases match TRBD1. The read terminates 3 residues ahead of where the CDR3 ends, so the germline J gene completes it. The junction had 6 bases not matched to a gene; V was cut back by 5 bases and J by 1 base. The CDR3 covers 15 residues. Germline values: CDR1 SGHTA, CDR2 FQGTGA.

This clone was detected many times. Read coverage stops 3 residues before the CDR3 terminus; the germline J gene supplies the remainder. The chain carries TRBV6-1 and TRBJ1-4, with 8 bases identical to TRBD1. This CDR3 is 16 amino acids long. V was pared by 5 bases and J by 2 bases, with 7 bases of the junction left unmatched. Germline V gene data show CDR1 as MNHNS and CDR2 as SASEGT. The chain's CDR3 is CASSQDRGRTNEKLFF. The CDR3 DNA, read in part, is TGTGCCAGCAGTCAAGACAGGGGTCGGACTAATGAAAAA.

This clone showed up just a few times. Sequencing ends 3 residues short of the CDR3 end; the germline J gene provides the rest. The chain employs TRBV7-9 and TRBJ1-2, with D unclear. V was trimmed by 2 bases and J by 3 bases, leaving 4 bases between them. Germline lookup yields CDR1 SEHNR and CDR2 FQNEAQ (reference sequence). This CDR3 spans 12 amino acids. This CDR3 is CASSLSDYGYTF. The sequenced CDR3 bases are TGTGCCAGCAGCTTATCCGACTATGGC.

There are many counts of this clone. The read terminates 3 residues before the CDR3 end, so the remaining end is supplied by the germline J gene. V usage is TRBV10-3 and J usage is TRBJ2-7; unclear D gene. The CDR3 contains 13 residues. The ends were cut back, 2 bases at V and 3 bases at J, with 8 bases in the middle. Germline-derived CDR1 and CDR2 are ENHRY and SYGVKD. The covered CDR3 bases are TGTGCCATCAGTGAGACAGATTTCTACGAG. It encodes CAISETDFYE. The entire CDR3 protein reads CAISETDFYEQYF.

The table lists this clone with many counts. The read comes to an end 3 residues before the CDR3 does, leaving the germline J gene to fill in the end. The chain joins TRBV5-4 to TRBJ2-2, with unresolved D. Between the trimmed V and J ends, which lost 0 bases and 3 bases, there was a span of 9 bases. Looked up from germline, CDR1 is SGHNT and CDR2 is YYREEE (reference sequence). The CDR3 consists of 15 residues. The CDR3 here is CASSLVGQYTGELFF. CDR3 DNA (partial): TGTGCCAGCAGCTTGGTTGGGCAGTACACCGGGGAG.

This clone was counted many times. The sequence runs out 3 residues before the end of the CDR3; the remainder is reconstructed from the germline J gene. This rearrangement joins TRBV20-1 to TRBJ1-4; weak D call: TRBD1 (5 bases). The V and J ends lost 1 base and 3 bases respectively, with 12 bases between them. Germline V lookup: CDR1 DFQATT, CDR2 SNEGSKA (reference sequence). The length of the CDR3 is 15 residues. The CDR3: CSARGQGVANEKLFF. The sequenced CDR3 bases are TGCAGTGCTAGAGGGCAGGGTGTGGCTAATGAAAAA.

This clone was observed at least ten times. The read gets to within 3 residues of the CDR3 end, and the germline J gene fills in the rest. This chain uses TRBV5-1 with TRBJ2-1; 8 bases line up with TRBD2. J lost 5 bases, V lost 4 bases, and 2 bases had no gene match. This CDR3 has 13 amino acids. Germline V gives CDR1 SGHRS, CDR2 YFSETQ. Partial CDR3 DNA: TGCGCCAGCAGCCCGGGACTAGACAATGAG. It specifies CASSPGLDNE. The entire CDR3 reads CASSPGLDNEQFF.

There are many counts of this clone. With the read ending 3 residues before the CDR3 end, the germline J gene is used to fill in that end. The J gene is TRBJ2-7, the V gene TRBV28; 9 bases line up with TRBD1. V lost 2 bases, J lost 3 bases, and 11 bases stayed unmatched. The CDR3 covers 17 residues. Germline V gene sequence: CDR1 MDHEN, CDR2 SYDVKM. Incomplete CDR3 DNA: TGTGCCAGCAGTTTAGGCACTCTTACAGGGGGCGGCTACGAG. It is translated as CASSLGTLTGGGYE. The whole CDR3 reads CASSLGTLTGGGYEQYF.

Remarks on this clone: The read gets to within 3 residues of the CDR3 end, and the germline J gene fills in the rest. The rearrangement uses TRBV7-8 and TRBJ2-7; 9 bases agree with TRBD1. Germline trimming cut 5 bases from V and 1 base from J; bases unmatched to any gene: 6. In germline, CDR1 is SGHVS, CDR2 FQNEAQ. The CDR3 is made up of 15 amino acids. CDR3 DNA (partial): TGTGCCAGCAGCCCGCCGGGACAGGGTTCCTACGAG. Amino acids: CASSPPGQGSYE. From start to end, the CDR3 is CASSPPGQGSYEQYF. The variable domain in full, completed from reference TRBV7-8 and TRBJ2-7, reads GAGVSQSPRYKVAKRGQDVALRCDPISGHVSLFWYQQALGQGPEFLTYFQNEAQLDKSGLPSDRFFAERPEGSVSTLKIQRTQQEDSAVYLCASSPPGQGSYEQYFGPGTRLTVT.

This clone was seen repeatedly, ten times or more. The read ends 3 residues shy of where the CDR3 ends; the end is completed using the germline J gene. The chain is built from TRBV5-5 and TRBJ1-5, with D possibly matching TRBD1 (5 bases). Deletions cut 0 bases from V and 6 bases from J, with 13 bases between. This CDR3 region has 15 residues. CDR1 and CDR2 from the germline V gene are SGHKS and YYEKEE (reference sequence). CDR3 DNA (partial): TGTGCCAGCAGCTTGGGGGAGCTCAGGGCTCAGCCC. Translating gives CASSLGELRAQP. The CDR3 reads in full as CASSLGELRAQPQHF. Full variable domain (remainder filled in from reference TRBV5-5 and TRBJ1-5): DAGVTQSPTHLIKTRGQQVTLRCSPISGHKSVSWYQQVLGQGPQFIFQYYEKEERGRGNFPDRFSARQFPNYSSELNVNALLLGDSALYLCASSLGELRAQPQHFGDGTRLSIL.

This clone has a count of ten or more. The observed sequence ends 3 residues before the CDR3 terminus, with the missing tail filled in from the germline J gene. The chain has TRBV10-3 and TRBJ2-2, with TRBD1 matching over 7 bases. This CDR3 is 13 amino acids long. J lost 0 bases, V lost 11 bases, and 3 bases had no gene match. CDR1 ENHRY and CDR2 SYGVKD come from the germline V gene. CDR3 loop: CASGQPNTGELFF. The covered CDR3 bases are TGTGCCTCGGGACAGCCGAACACCGGGGAG.

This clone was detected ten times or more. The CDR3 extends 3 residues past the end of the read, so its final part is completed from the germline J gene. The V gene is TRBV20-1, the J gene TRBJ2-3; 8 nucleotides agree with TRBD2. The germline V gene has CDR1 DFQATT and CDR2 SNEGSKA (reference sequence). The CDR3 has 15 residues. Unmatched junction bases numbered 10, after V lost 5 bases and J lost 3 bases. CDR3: CSASPGTRGTDTQYF. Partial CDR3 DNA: TGCAGTGCTTCCCCCGGGACTAGGGGGACAGATACG.

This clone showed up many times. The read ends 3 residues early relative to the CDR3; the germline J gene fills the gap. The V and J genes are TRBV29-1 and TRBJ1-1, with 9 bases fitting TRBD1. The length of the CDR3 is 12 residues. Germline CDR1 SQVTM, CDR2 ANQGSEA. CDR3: CSVDLTGGRAFF. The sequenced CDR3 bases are TGCAGCGTTGATTTGACAGGGGGACGG.

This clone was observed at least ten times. The sequenced CDR3 bases are TGTGCCAGCTCACGCATGACAGGGGTGAACACTGAA. Protein product: CASSRMTGVNTE. The full-length CDR3 reads as CASSRMTGVNTEAFF. The V gene is TRBV18, the J gene TRBJ1-1, with 8 bases identical to TRBD1. The read ends 3 residues before the CDR3 terminus; that terminus is restored from the germline J gene. Germline CDR1 and CDR2: KGHSH and LQKENI. V dropped 4 bases and J dropped 0; count of bases not matched to a gene: 4. The CDR3 runs 15 residues.